This T cell receptor (beta chain) was retrieved from a study of OX40 agonist ivuxolimab in advanced cancers. About the investigation overall: The costimulatory receptor OX40 (CD134) was targeted by ivuxolimab, a fully human IgG2 agonistic monoclonal antibody. Intravenous ivuxolimab was administered to patients every 2 weeks at six dose levels: 0.01, 0.1, 0.3, 1.5, 3 and 10 mg/kg. Among the 50 to 55 dose-escalation patients, 19 had hepatocellular carcinoma, roughly 15 melanoma, 9 renal cell carcinoma and 9 head and neck cancer. In the dose-escalation cohort, 70% to 90% of patients were male, and the mean age was roughly 56 years with a range of 23 to 79. Prior anti-PD-1, anti-PD-L1 or anti-CTLA-4 therapy was permitted, and about two fifths of dose-escalation patients had received checkpoint inhibitors. Partial responses occurred in three dose-escalation patients, of whom one had hepatocellular carcinoma and two had cutaneous melanoma. Peripheral TCRbeta sequencing was intended to test whether TCR sequence diversity was altered and clonal T-cell expansion was caused by ivuxolimab. The paper covers the monotherapy dose-escalation part of the phase I ivuxolimab trial, which included N = 52 patients. Here is what the overall study found, with its caveats: Low levels of normalized T-cell clonal expansion were also seen in some patients who did not respond. After ivuxolimab, more expanded clones were found on average in CD8+ T cells than in CD4+ T cells. In partial responders in the 0.1-3.0 mg/kg groups, normalized peripheral clonal expansion was found to be among the lowest, especially among CD8+ T cells. At doses from 0.1 to 3.0 mg/kg, clonal expansion was seen in both CD4+ and CD8+ blood T cells between baseline and week 6. The antigen specificity of the peripheral T cells that underwent clonal expansion was not determined.

Genomic DNA was extracted from sorted cells for sequencing of the TCRbeta CDR3 region. The immunoSEQ Assay was used to sequence the TCRbeta CDR3 regions. In TCRdb, the immuneACCESS table is reduced to in-frame sequences with V and J assigned. These tables do not hold every clone; where another copy was compared, an unresolved V gene accounts for under half, and the others remain unexplained. Across this sample there are 25,000 to 35,000 clones, with 75% to 90% seen only once. The ten largest clones add up to 25% to 30% of the sample. Patients with autoimmune disease history or receiving systemic immunosuppression were excluded from the trial. Peripheral blood for TCR sequencing was collected from all dose cohorts at baseline, on cycle 4 day 1, and on cycle 7 day 1. Samples were obtained from an open-label, multicenter, first-in-human phase I dose-escalation trial of ivuxolimab. Adults with locally advanced or metastatic melanoma, renal cell, hepatocellular, or head and neck squamous cell carcinoma were enrolled in the trial. CD4+ and CD8+ T cells were sorted separately from peripheral blood before TCR sequencing.

Worth noting for this clone: Its cognate antigen has yet to be identified. Base qualities are missing; no much larger clone stands one base away.

The sample here was CD4+ or CD8+ T cells sorted from blood, taken in a trial of the OX40 agonist ivuxolimab. This TCR derives from an adult with an advanced solid tumor such as melanoma, head and neck, liver or kidney cancer.

The CDR3: CASSLSRVGIEQYF. The nucleotides read TGTGCCAGCAGTTTATCGAGGGTGGGGATCGAGCAGTACTTC. The sequence joins TRBV27 to TRBJ2-7, and perhaps TRBD2 as D gene, on 5 matching bases. From the cysteine through the phenylalanine, the CDR3 covers 14 amino acids. Only the CDR3 DNA stays, 42 bases, in frame from base 1. The germline V gene (reference sequence) yields MNHEY for CDR1 and SMNVEV for CDR2. The V and J ends are trimmed by 0 bases and 6 bases, leaving 12 bases between them.